This is a list of T cell receptor beta chains from one sample in a study of cytomegalovirus exposure and HLA in healthy donors. Sequenced by immunoSEQ multiplex PCR; TCRdb stores in-frame clones only, minus some. This sample yields over 150,000 clones, of which about 86% are seen a single time; 2% to 2.5% belongs to the top ten. The sequenced sample consisted of PBMCs. Receptors originate from a woman aged 18 to 35 in good health and CMV-seronegative. Each CDR3 is given with its conserved first and last residue. D genes are given only for firm matches. Size is stated for part of the rows, as once, few or many counts, or as a class when the clone is expanded.

v_gene: TRBV9; d_gene: TRBD1; j_gene: TRBJ2-7; abundance: .; CDR3aa: CASSVDPTGVWEQYF; CDR3nt: TGTGCCAGCAGCGTAGACCCGACAGGGGTCTGGGAGCAGTACTTC
v_gene: TRBV7-2; d_gene: .; j_gene: TRBJ2-3; abundance: .; CDR3aa: CASSLEGGGDTQYF; CDR3nt: TGTGCCAGCAGCTTAGAGGGGGGGGGAGATACGCAGTATTTT
v_gene: TRBV7-3; d_gene: .; j_gene: TRBJ1-1; abundance: .; CDR3aa: CASSSGGTENTEAFF; CDR3nt: TGTGCCAGCAGCTCAGGCGGGACGGAGAACACTGAAGCTTTCTTT
v_gene: TRBV2; d_gene: TRBD1; j_gene: TRBJ2-7; abundance: .; CDR3aa: CASSLAGGYEQYF; CDR3nt: TGTGCCAGCAGCCTGGCAGGGGGCTACGAGCAGTACTTC
v_gene: TRBV4-2; d_gene: TRBD2; j_gene: TRBJ2-7; abundance: .; CDR3aa: CASSQDTSGGISYEQYF; CDR3nt: TGTGCCAGCAGCCAAGATACTAGCGGGGGGATCTCCTACGAGCAGTACTTC
v_gene: TRBV29-1; d_gene: .; j_gene: TRBJ2-1; abundance: .; CDR3aa: CSVETGNNEQFF; CDR3nt: TGCAGCGTTGAAACAGGGAACAATGAGCAGTTCTTC
v_gene: TRBV5-1; d_gene: TRBD2; j_gene: TRBJ2-3; abundance: .; CDR3aa: CASSLTLASGLHTDTQYF; CDR3nt: TGCGCCAGCAGCTTAACCCTCGCTAGCGGCCTTCACACAGATACGCAGTATTTT
v_gene: TRBV5-1; d_gene: .; j_gene: TRBJ1-1; abundance: .; CDR3aa: CASSLEITGSGEAFF; CDR3nt: TGCGCCAGCAGTCTGGAGATCACGGGGTCGGGTGAAGCTTTCTTT
v_gene: TRBV6-5; d_gene: TRBD1; j_gene: TRBJ2-5; abundance: .; CDR3aa: CASSYRTGTQYF; CDR3nt: TGTGCCAGCAGTTATCGGACAGGGACCCAGTACTTC
v_gene: TRBV19; d_gene: TRBD2; j_gene: TRBJ2-3; abundance: once; CDR3aa: CASSRREGPSGTDTQYF; CDR3nt: TGTGCCAGTAGTAGACGGGAGGGGCCCTCTGGCACAGATACGCAGTATTTT
v_gene: TRBV4-1; d_gene: .; j_gene: TRBJ2-7; abundance: .; CDR3aa: CASSQDPTGLQYEQYF; CDR3nt: TGCGCCAGCAGCCAAGATCCCACCGGACTCCAATACGAGCAGTACTTC
v_gene: TRBV18; d_gene: TRBD2; j_gene: TRBJ2-1; abundance: .; CDR3aa: CASSPIVPSGINNEQFF; CDR3nt: TGTGCCAGCTCACCTATTGTCCCTAGCGGTATCAACAATGAGCAGTTCTTC
v_gene: TRBV7-9; d_gene: TRBD1; j_gene: TRBJ1-4; abundance: once; CDR3aa: CASSLARGRDEKLFF; CDR3nt: TGTGCCAGCAGCTTAGCCAGGGGGCGCGATGAAAAACTGTTTTTT
v_gene: TRBV19; d_gene: .; j_gene: TRBJ1-1; abundance: .; CDR3aa: CASSKGTGDEAFF; CDR3nt: TGTGCCAGTAGTAAAGGGACGGGAGATGAAGCTTTCTTT
v_gene: TRBV7-2; d_gene: TRBD1; j_gene: TRBJ2-6; abundance: .; CDR3aa: CASSRDRAGANVLTF; CDR3nt: TGTGCCAGCAGCCGGGACAGGGCTGGGGCCAACGTCCTGACTTTC
v_gene: TRBV25-1; d_gene: .; j_gene: TRBJ1-3; abundance: .; CDR3aa: CASSDNSLSGNTIYF; CDR3nt: TGTGCCAGCAGTGACAACTCCCTCTCTGGAAACACCATATATTTT
v_gene: TRBV7-2; d_gene: TRBD2; j_gene: TRBJ2-4; abundance: .; CDR3aa: CASSLAPTSGGLNKNIQYF; CDR3nt: TGTGCCAGCAGCTTAGCCCCGACTAGCGGGGGCCTGAACAAAAACATTCAGTACTTC
v_gene: TRBV5-6; d_gene: .; j_gene: TRBJ2-7; abundance: .; CDR3aa: CASSPASRGEQYF; CDR3nt: TGTGCCAGCAGCCCGGCCTCCAGGGGCGAGCAGTACTTC
v_gene: TRBV5-4; d_gene: .; j_gene: TRBJ2-2; abundance: .; CDR3aa: CASSTPSLTSDGELFF; CDR3nt: TGTGCCAGCAGCACCCCGAGCCTTACTAGTGACGGGGAGCTGTTTTTT
v_gene: TRBV10-2; d_gene: TRBD1; j_gene: TRBJ1-3; abundance: few; CDR3aa: CASSRTGGNTIYF; CDR3nt: TGCGCCAGCAGCAGGACAGGGGGAAACACCATATATTTT
v_gene: TRBV29-1; d_gene: TRBD1; j_gene: TRBJ1-2; abundance: .; CDR3aa: CSVDLTGQVDYGYTF; CDR3nt: TGCAGCGTAGATCTGACGGGACAGGTAGACTATGGCTACACCTTC
v_gene: TRBV4-3; d_gene: .; j_gene: TRBJ1-1; abundance: .; CDR3aa: CASSLESQVGTEAFF; CDR3nt: TGCGCCAGCAGCCTAGAGTCACAGGTGGGGACTGAAGCTTTCTTT
v_gene: TRBV28; d_gene: .; j_gene: TRBJ2-5; abundance: .; CDR3aa: CASSRPLGRIQETQYF; CDR3nt: TGTGCCAGCAGCCGCCCCCTGGGGCGGATACAAGAGACCCAGTACTTC
v_gene: TRBV5-4; d_gene: .; j_gene: TRBJ2-5; abundance: .; CDR3aa: CASSLSLGSQETQYF; CDR3nt: TGTGCCAGCAGCTTGAGTCTAGGCAGCCAAGAGACCCAGTACTTC
v_gene: TRBV19; d_gene: TRBD2; j_gene: TRBJ2-7; abundance: .; CDR3aa: CASSPTRREGDEQYF; CDR3nt: TGTGCCAGTAGTCCAACTAGGCGGGAGGGTGACGAGCAGTACTTC
v_gene: TRBV5-8; d_gene: .; j_gene: TRBJ2-7; abundance: once; CDR3aa: CASSSNRERIPYEQYF; CDR3nt: TGTGCCAGCAGCTCCAACCGGGAGAGAATTCCCTACGAGCAGTACTTC
v_gene: TRBV19; d_gene: TRBD2; j_gene: TRBJ2-2; abundance: .; CDR3aa: CASSFRAGAGELFF; CDR3nt: TGTGCCAGTAGTTTTAGGGCGGGAGCCGGGGAGCTGTTTTTT
v_gene: TRBV5-1; d_gene: TRBD1; j_gene: TRBJ1-6; abundance: .; CDR3aa: CASSHQPPGQADSPLHF; CDR3nt: TGCGCCAGCAGCCATCAACCCCCGGGACAGGCGGATTCACCCCTCCACTTT
v_gene: TRBV2; d_gene: TRBD1; j_gene: TRBJ1-4; abundance: .; CDR3aa: CASKTGGLTNEKLFF; CDR3nt: TGTGCCAGCAAGACAGGGGGCCTAACTAATGAAAAACTGTTTTTT
v_gene: TRBV5-6; d_gene: .; j_gene: TRBJ2-3; abundance: .; CDR3aa: CASSSLALQSTDTQYF; CDR3nt: TGTGCCAGCAGCTCCCTAGCCCTCCAATCGACAGATACGCAGTATTTT
v_gene: TRBV15; d_gene: .; j_gene: TRBJ1-4; abundance: .; CDR3aa: CATSREEGTNEKLFF; CDR3nt: TGTGCCACCAGCAGAGAGGAGGGGACTAATGAAAAACTGTTTTTT
v_gene: TRBV6-1; d_gene: .; j_gene: TRBJ2-7; abundance: .; CDR3aa: CASRQSYEQYF; CDR3nt: TGTGCCAGCCGACAGTCGTACGAGCAGTACTTC
v_gene: TRBV28; d_gene: .; j_gene: TRBJ2-7; abundance: .; CDR3aa: CASSLQDQRDYEQYF; CDR3nt: TGTGCCAGCAGTTTACAGGACCAGAGGGACTACGAGCAGTACTTC
v_gene: TRBV29-1; d_gene: .; j_gene: TRBJ2-3; abundance: once; CDR3aa: CGLRGAPDTQYF; CDR3nt: TGCGGATTACGGGGAGCCCCAGATACGCAGTATTTT
v_gene: TRBV27; d_gene: TRBD2; j_gene: TRBJ2-5; abundance: .; CDR3aa: CATGQTPSGGQETQYF; CDR3nt: TGTGCCACCGGACAAACACCTAGCGGGGGACAAGAGACCCAGTACTTC
v_gene: TRBV29-1; d_gene: .; j_gene: TRBJ2-1; abundance: .; CDR3aa: CSVVVSMGKRSYNEQFF; CDR3nt: TGCAGCGTCGTGGTGTCAATGGGCAAAAGATCCTACAATGAGCAGTTCTTC
v_gene: TRBV5-6; d_gene: TRBD1; j_gene: TRBJ2-7; abundance: .; CDR3aa: CASSLAGTASYEQYF; CDR3nt: TGTGCCAGCAGCTTGGCCGGGACAGCCTCCTACGAGCAGTACTTC
v_gene: TRBV2; d_gene: .; j_gene: TRBJ2-7; abundance: once; CDR3aa: CASKETDYEQYF; CDR3nt: TGTGCCAGCAAGGAAACAGATTACGAGCAGTACTTC
v_gene: TRBV18; d_gene: TRBD2; j_gene: TRBJ2-1; abundance: .; CDR3aa: CASSPSTSGGEVF; CDR3nt: TGTGCCAGCTCACCATCGACTAGCGGGGGTGAGGTCTTC
v_gene: TRBV15; d_gene: .; j_gene: TRBJ2-1; abundance: few; CDR3aa: CATSRLTGSYNEQFF; CDR3nt: TGTGCCACCAGCAGATTGACGGGTTCCTACAATGAGCAGTTCTTC
v_gene: TRBV15; d_gene: TRBD2; j_gene: TRBJ2-3; abundance: .; CDR3aa: CATSRTSGSTDTQYF; CDR3nt: TGTGCCACCAGCAGGACTAGCGGGAGCACAGATACGCAGTATTTT
v_gene: TRBV30; d_gene: .; j_gene: TRBJ2-1; abundance: .; CDR3aa: CAWSLYNEQFF; CDR3nt: TGTGCCTGGAGTCTCTACAATGAGCAGTTCTTC
v_gene: TRBV5-4; d_gene: TRBD2; j_gene: TRBJ2-2; abundance: .; CDR3aa: CASSETSGVTGELFF; CDR3nt: TGTGCCAGCAGCGAGACTAGCGGTGTCACCGGGGAGCTGTTTTTT
v_gene: TRBV19; d_gene: TRBD1; j_gene: TRBJ1-1; abundance: .; CDR3aa: CASSTGQMNTEAFF; CDR3nt: TGTGCCAGTAGTACGGGACAGATGAACACTGAAGCTTTCTTT
v_gene: TRBV29-1; d_gene: TRBD1; j_gene: TRBJ2-7; abundance: .; CDR3aa: CSVVELRTGGMYEQYF; CDR3nt: TGCAGCGTTGTTGAACTGCGGACAGGGGGCATGTACGAGCAGTACTTC